These 9 T cell receptor beta chains were all obtained from the same sample, sequenced in a study of T-cell memory formation after mild COVID-19. Using its own MiXCR run on the 5' RACE reads, TCRdb lists one record per CDR3 protein. The sample carries some 320,000 distinct CDR3 sequences, roughly 13% recorded once. The sequenced sample consisted of PBMCs or a T cell subset sorted from them (not recorded which). The receptors come from a man aged 18 to 35 who had mild COVID-19 (a few samples of this study predate the infection). Cell type and time point are not known.

This clonotype was counted only a few times. The rearrangement links TRBV6-5 to TRBJ2-5; D ambiguous. CDR1 MNHEY and CDR2 SVGAGI come from the germline V gene. V was trimmed by 6 bases and J by 5 bases, leaving 22 bases between them. This CDR3 spans 16 amino acids. As DNA, the CDR3 is TGTGCCAGCAGCCCCCTCGGACCCTCCAGGAAGGAGACCCAGTACTTC. Translating gives CASSPLGPSRKETQYF.

This clonotype was counted many times. V and J are TRBV28 and TRBJ2-7; D possibly corresponds to TRBD2 (5 bases). The germline V gene encodes CDR1 MDHEN and CDR2 SYDVKM. The CDR3 loop spans 13 amino acids. The V gene lost 2 bases and the J gene lost 0 bases, with 5 bases spanning the gap. The CDR3 loop reads CASSLGSSYEQYV. In DNA, the CDR3 is TGTGCCAGCAGTTTAGGGAGCTCCTACGAGCAGTACGTC.

The gene calls are TRBV11-2 and TRBJ2-3; 8 bases are a match to TRBD1. Germline V gives CDR1 SGHAT, CDR2 FQNNGV. This CDR3 has 18 residues. The ends lost 3 bases at V and 7 bases at J; junction bases unmatched: 18. The DNA of the CDR3 is TGTGCCAGCAGCTTCCCCCGGGGGCGCGCAGGGGGCGGGCATACGCAGTATTTT. Translating gives CASSFPRGRAGGGHTQYF.

The CDR3 bases are TGTGCCAGCAGCTCAAGATTAGGAGAGCTGTTTTTT. The encoded protein is CASSSRLGELFF. This rearrangement joins TRBV7-2 to TRBJ2-2; D gene unclear. The CDR3 is 12 amino acids. Between the trimmed V and J ends, which lost 4 bases and 11 bases, there was a span of 11 bases. CDR1 and CDR2 (germline): SGHTA, FQGNSA.

The V and J genes are TRBV9 and TRBJ2-3, with TRBD2 identical over 8 bases. The junction had 16 bases not matched to a gene; V was cut back by 4 bases and J by 6 bases. Germline V lookup: CDR1 SGDLS, CDR2 YYNGEE. CDR3 length: 17 residues. CDR3 sequence: CASSTGGAHFPADTQYF. CDR3 nucleotide sequence: TGTGCCAGCAGCACGGGAGGGGCCCATTTCCCGGCGGATACGCAGTATTTT.

The V call is TRBV4-1, the J call TRBJ1-3, with no clear D. Trimming stripped 0 bases from V and 3 bases from J, with 9 bases between. CDR1 and CDR2 from the germline V gene are MGHRA and YSYEKL. This CDR3 comprises 15 residues. The CDR3 region has the DNA TGCGCCAGCAGCCAAGATGTGGAAAGTGGAAACACCATATATTTT. Translated: CASSQDVESGNTIYF.

This clonotype was recorded a few times. The chain has TRBV5-1 and TRBJ2-2; 7 bases line up with TRBD2. V shed 3 bases, J shed 7 bases, and the junction held 6 bases outside the gene matches. Germline lookup yields CDR1 SGHRS and CDR2 YFSETQ. The CDR3 extends over 14 amino acids. CDR3 in amino acids: CASSWTSSNGELFF. The CDR3 DNA reads as TGCGCCAGCAGCTGGACTAGTTCCAACGGGGAGCTGTTTTTT.

The V and J genes are TRBV21-1 and TRBJ2-2; the D call of TRBD1 is as the table states it, not checked on the DNA. TRBV21-1 represents a pseudogene. The length of the CDR3 is 16 residues. Here the CDR3 reads CASSPPWGQVTGELFF. CDR3 nucleotide sequence: TGTGCCAGCAGCCCTCCCTGGGGGCAGGTCACCGGGGAGCTGTTTTTT.

The chain uses TRBV7-6 and TRBJ2-7; D is ambiguous. V was pared by 1 base and J by 3 bases, with 7 bases between. Germline assignment: CDR1 SGHVS and CDR2 FNYEAQ. The CDR3 sequence is 13 residues long. The CDR3, as DNA: TGTGCCAGCAGCTTAGAAGCCCGCTACGAGCAGTACTTC. It specifies CASSLEARYEQYF.